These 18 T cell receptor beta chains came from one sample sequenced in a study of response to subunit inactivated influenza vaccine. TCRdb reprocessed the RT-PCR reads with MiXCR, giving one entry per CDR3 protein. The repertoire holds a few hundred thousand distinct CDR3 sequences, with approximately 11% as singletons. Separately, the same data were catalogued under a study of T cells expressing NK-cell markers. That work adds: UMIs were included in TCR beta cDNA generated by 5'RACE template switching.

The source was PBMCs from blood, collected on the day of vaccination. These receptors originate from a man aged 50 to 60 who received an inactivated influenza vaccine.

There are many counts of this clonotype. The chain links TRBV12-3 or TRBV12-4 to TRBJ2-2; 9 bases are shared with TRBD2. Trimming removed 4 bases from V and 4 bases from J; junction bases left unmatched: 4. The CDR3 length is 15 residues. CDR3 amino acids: CASSSGLAFTGELFF. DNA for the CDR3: TGTGCCAGCAGTTCGGGACTAGCCTTCACCGGGGAGCTGTTTTTT.

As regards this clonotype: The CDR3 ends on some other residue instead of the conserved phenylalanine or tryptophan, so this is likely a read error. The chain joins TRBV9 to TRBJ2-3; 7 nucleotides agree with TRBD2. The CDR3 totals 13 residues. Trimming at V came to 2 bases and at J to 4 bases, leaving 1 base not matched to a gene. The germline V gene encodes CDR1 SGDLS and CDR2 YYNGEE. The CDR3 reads CASSVGGADTQYL. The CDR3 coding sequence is TGTGCCAGCAGCGTGGGGGGGGCAGATACGCAGTATCTT.

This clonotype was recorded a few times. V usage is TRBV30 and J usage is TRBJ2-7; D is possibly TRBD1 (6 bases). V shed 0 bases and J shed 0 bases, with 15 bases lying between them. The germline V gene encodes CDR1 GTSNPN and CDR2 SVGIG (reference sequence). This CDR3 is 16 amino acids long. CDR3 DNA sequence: TGTGCCTGGAGTGTTCCTCATAGACAGGCCTCCTACGAGCAGTACTTC. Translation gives CAWSVPHRQASYEQYF.

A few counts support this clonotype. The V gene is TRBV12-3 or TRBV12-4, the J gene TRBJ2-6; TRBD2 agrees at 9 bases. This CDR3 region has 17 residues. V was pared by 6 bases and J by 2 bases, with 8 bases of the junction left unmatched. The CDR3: CASRGASGVAGANVLTF. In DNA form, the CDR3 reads TGTGCCAGCAGGGGGGCTAGCGGGGTCGCTGGGGCCAACGTCCTGACTTTC.

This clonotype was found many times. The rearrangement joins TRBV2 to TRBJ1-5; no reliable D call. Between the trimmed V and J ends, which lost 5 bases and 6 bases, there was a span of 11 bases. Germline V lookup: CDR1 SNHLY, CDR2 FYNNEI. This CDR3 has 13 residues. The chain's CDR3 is CASSLDTGQPQHF. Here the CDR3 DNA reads TGTGCCAGCAGTTTAGACACCGGTCAGCCCCAGCATTTT.

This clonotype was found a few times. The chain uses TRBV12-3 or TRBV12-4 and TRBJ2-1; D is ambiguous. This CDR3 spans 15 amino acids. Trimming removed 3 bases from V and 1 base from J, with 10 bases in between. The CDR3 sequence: CASSLGGRSYNEQFF. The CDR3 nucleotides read TGTGCCAGCAGTTTGGGTGGTCGATCCTACAATGAGCAGTTCTTC.

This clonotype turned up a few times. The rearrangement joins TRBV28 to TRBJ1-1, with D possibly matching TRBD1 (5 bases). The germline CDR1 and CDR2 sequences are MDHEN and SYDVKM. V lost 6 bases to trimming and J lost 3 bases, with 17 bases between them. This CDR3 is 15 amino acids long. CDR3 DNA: TGTGCCAGCAGACCCTCCCGGACATATTACACTGAAGCTTTCTTT. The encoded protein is CASRPSRTYYTEAFF.

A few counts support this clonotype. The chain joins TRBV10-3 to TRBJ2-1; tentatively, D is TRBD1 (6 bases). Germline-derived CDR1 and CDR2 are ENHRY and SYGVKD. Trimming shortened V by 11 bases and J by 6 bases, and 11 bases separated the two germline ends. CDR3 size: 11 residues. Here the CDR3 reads CASRDTNEQFF. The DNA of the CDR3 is TGTGCCTCTCGGGACACCAATGAGCAGTTCTTC.

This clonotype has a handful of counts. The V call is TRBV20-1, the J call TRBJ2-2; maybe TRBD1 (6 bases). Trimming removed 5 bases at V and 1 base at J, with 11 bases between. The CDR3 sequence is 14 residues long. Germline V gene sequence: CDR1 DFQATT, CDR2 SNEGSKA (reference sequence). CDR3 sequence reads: CSAAQTGNTGELFF. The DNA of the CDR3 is TGCAGTGCTGCCCAGACAGGGAACACCGGGGAGCTGTTTTTT.

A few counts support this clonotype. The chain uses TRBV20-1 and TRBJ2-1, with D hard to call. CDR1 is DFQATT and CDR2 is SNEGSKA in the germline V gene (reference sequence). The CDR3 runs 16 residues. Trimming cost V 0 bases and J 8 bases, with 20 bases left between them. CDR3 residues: CSARDRRRAGADEQFF. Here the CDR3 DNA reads TGCAGTGCTAGAGATCGGCGGAGAGCAGGAGCCGATGAGCAGTTCTTC.

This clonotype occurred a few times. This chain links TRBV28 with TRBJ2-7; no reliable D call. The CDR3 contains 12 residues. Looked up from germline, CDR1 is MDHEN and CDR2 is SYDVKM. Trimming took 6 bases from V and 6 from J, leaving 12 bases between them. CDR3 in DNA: TGTGCCAGCAGCCAAGCCCCAACCGAGCAGTACTTC. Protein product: CASSQAPTEQYF.

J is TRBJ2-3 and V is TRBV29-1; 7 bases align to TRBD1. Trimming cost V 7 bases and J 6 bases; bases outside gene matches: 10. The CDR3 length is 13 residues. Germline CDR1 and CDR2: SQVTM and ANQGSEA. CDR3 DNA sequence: TGCAGCGCTGCTCACAGGGGAAGCGATACGCAGTATTTT. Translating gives CSAAHRGSDTQYF.

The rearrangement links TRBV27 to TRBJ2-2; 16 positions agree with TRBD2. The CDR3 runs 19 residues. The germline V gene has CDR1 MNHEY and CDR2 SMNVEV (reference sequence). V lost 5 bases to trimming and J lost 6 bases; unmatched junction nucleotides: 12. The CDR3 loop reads CASSPTGLAGGQNPGELFF. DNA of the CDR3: TGTGCCAGCAGTCCTACGGGACTAGCGGGGGGGCAGAATCCCGGGGAGCTGTTTTTT.

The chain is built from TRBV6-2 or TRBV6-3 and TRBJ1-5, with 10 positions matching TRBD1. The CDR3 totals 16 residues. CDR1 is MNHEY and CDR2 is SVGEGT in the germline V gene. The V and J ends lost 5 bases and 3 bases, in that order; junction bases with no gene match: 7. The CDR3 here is CASSNQGQGNNQPQHF. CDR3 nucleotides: TGTGCCAGCAGTAACCAGGGACAGGGGAACAATCAGCCCCAGCATTTT.

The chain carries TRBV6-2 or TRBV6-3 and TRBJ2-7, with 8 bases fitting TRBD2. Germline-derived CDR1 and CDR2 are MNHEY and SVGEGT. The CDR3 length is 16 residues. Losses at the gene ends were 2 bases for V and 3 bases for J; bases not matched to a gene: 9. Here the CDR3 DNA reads TGTGCCAGCAGTTACCACCTAGGGACTAGACTCTACGAGCAGTACTTC. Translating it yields CASSYHLGTRLYEQYF.

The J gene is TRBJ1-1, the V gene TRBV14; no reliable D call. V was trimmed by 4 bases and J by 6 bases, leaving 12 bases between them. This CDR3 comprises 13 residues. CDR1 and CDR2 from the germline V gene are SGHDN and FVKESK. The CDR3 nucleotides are TGTGCCAGCAGCCGGGGTAATTTCGCTGAAGCTTTCTTT. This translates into CASSRGNFAEAFF.

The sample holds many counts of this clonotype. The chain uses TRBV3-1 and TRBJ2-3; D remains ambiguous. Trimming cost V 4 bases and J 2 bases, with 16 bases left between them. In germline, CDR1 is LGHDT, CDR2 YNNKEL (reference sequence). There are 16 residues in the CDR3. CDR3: CASSPVRAPLTDTQYF. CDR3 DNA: TGTGCCAGCAGCCCAGTTAGGGCACCCCTCACAGATACGCAGTATTTT.

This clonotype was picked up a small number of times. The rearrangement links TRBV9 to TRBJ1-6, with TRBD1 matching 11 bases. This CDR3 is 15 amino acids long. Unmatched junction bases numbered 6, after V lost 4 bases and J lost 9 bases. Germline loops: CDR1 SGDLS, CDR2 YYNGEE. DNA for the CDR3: TGTGCCAGCAGCAAGGGACAGGGGGATCTTTCACCCCTCCACTTT. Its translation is CASSKGQGDLSPLHF.